These 22 T cell receptor beta chains originate from one sample sequenced in a study of identical twins. MiXCR, run by TCRdb on the 5' RACE reads, gives a single entry per CDR3 protein. The sample comprises about 340,000 distinct CDR3 sequences, 9% to 10% of which are singletons, and about 8.1% rests with the top ten. The specimen sequenced was naive T cells sorted from blood. The receptors were sampled from a woman between 45 and 65 years old in good health.

This clonotype turned up a few times. The chain uses TRBV20-1 and TRBJ2-3; D remains ambiguous. Per the germline V gene, CDR1 is DFQATT and CDR2 is SNEGSKA (reference sequence). V gave up 3 bases and J gave up 10 bases, with 20 bases separating them. The CDR3 is 14 amino acids. Here the CDR3 DNA reads TGCAGTGCTAGCCCCTTAGAATACAATATTGCGCAGTATTTT. This encodes CSASPLEYNIAQYF.

There are a few counts of this clonotype. This rearrangement joins TRBV30 to TRBJ1-1, with D perhaps matching TRBD1 (6 bases). Per the germline V gene, CDR1 is GTSNPN and CDR2 is SVGIG (reference sequence). The V gene lost 5 bases and the J gene lost 2 bases, with 9 bases spanning the gap. This CDR3 comprises 12 residues. The CDR3 here is CAWDRTNTEAFF. CDR3 DNA: TGTGCCTGGGACAGGACTAACACTGAAGCTTTCTTT.

This clonotype was found many times. The chain has TRBV7-2 and TRBJ2-5; D is undetermined. Per the germline V gene, CDR1 is SGHTA and CDR2 is FQGNSA. Trimming cost V 2 bases and J 5 bases, with 9 bases left between them. The CDR3 has 13 residues. The CDR3: CASSLFDPETQYF. The CDR3 DNA is TGTGCCAGCAGCTTATTTGACCCGGAGACCCAGTACTTC.

This clonotype was found a few times. The CDR3 DNA reads as TGTGCCAGTAGTTCCAAAGCGGGGAACTCCTACAATGAGCAGTTCTTC. This translates into CASSSKAGNSYNEQFF. The chain recombines TRBV19 with TRBJ2-1, with 7 bases fitting TRBD2. The J segment lost 0 bases and the V segment lost 5 bases, leaving 7 bases of the junction unmatched. The germline CDR1 and CDR2 sequences are LNHDA and SQIVND (reference sequence). The CDR3 extends over 16 amino acids. The entire variable domain, with the rest obtained from reference TRBV19 and TRBJ2-1, is as follows: DGGITQSPKYLFRKEGQNVTLSCEQNLNHDAMYWYRQDPGQGLRLIYYSQIVNDFQKGDIAEGYSVSREKKESFPLTVTSAQKNPTAFYLCASSSKAGNSYNEQFFGPGTRLTVL.

Ten or more counts support this clonotype. The chain employs TRBV4-1 and TRBJ1-1, with a possible D match to TRBD1 (5 bases). This CDR3 is built from 18 residues. CDR1 is MGHRA and CDR2 is YSYEKL in the germline V gene. V was trimmed by 1 base and J by 4 bases, leaving 22 bases between them. In DNA form, the CDR3 reads TGCGCCAGCAGCCAAGTGGGAAGCAGGGTGAAGTTTGGCACTGAAGCTTTCTTT. Protein sequence: CASSQVGSRVKFGTEAFF.

For this clonotype: One end of the junction is discordant with germline, which a read error may explain. The V and J genes are TRBV2 and TRBJ2-7; D perhaps matches TRBD2 (5 bases). The CDR3 contains 13 residues. Per the germline V gene, CDR1 is SNHLY and CDR2 is FYNNEI. The CDR3 region has the DNA TGTGCCAGCAGGGCGGCCGGGGATGGCGAGCAGTCCTTC. Its protein product is CASRAAGDGEQSF.

There are many counts of this clonotype. The chain uses TRBV30 and TRBJ2-7; D ambiguous. The CDR3 is 12 residues long. The germline CDR1 and CDR2 sequences are GTSNPN and SVGIG (reference sequence). V gave up 1 base and J gave up 7 bases, with 11 bases separating them. The CDR3 DNA reads TGTGCCTGGAGTGGGCTGGATAGGGAGCAGTACGTC. Translated: CAWSGLDREQYV.

V gene TRBV20-1 combines with J gene TRBJ2-5; D is ambiguous. V lost 0 bases and J lost 1, with 15 bases in between. CDR1 is DFQATT, CDR2 SNEGSKA, per germline (reference sequence). The CDR3 length is 16 residues. CDR3 region: CSARDPSVVSQETQYF. In DNA, the CDR3 is TGCAGTGCTAGAGACCCCAGCGTAGTGTCCCAAGAGACCCAGTACTTC.

This clonotype was counted between two and nine times. The gene calls are TRBV10-3 and TRBJ1-1; maybe TRBD1 (6 bases). Deletions cut 5 bases from V and 2 bases from J, with 12 bases between. CDR3 length equals 14 residues. Germline values: CDR1 ENHRY, CDR2 SYGVKD. CDR3 sequence reads: CAISISDRNTEAFF. Written as DNA, the CDR3 is TGTGCCATCAGTATCTCGGACAGAAACACTGAAGCTTTCTTT.

At least ten counts were recorded for this clonotype. The CDR3 region is CAISGGILYEQYF. In nucleotides, the CDR3 is TGTGCCATCAGTGGAGGGATCCTTTACGAGCAGTACTTC. The chain links TRBV10-3 to TRBJ2-7; D possibly corresponds to TRBD2 (5 bases). From germline, CDR1 is ENHRY and CDR2 SYGVKD. The CDR3 has 13 residues. Trimming cost V 4 bases and J 4 bases, with 11 bases left between them.

This clonotype occurred a few times. The gene calls are TRBV5-1 and TRBJ2-5, with D possibly TRBD1 on 5 matching bases. This CDR3 spans 15 amino acids. Germline CDR1 SGHRS, CDR2 YFSETQ. Trimming shortened V by 0 bases and J by 3 bases, and 12 bases separated the two germline ends. The CDR3 protein is CASSLVLSGKETQYF. The CDR3 DNA reads as TGCGCCAGCAGCTTGGTCCTGTCAGGGAAAGAGACCCAGTACTTC.

The J gene is TRBJ2-4, the V gene TRBV27; 8 bases agree with TRBD1. V was pared by 6 bases and J by 8 bases, with 6 bases of the junction left unmatched. The CDR3 consists of 13 residues. CDR1 and CDR2 (germline): MNHEY, SMNVEV (reference sequence). The CDR3 region is CASSSQGADIQYF. DNA for the CDR3: TGTGCCAGCAGCTCCCAGGGGGCAGACATTCAGTACTTC.

The rearrangement uses TRBV20-1 and TRBJ2-1; D is unclear. The CDR3 is made up of 10 amino acids. CDR1 DFQATT and CDR2 SNEGSKA come from the germline V gene (reference sequence). V dropped 6 bases and J dropped 8 bases, with 8 bases sitting between them. The CDR3 DNA is TGCAGTGCCGCTTTCGATGAGCAGTTCTTC. It specifies CSAAFDEQFF.

The chain couples TRBV7-6 to TRBJ1-1; unclear D gene. The V end lost 7 bases, the J end lost 0 bases, and 9 bases lay between the germline ends. CDR1 is SGHVS, CDR2 FNYEAQ, per germline. The CDR3 runs 13 residues. In DNA form, the CDR3 reads TGTGCCAGCACCCTGGAAATGAACACTGAAGCTTTCTTT. Amino acid sequence: CASTLEMNTEAFF.

The chain carries TRBV2 and TRBJ2-5, with D hard to call. The CDR3 runs to 12 residues. The germline gives CDR1 SNHLY, CDR2 FYNNEI. V was cut by 7 bases and J by 4 bases, with 10 bases left in between. The DNA for the CDR3 is TGTGCCAGCAAACTTGACGGAGAGACCCAGTACTTC. Its protein product is CASKLDGETQYF.

This clonotype was seen more than once but under ten times. V gene TRBV12-3 or TRBV12-4 combines with J gene TRBJ2-3, with 7 bases fitting TRBD1. V dropped 7 bases and J dropped 6; count of bases not matched to a gene: 7. The CDR3 runs to 13 residues. CDR3 bases: TGTGCCAGCACCGAACAGGGGACGGATACGCAGTATTTT. Its translation: CASTEQGTDTQYF.

The V call is TRBV2, the J call TRBJ2-7; 7 positions agree with TRBD2. Germline trimming cut 7 bases from V and 3 bases from J; bases unmatched to any gene: 6. The length of the CDR3 is 13 residues. Germline CDR1 and CDR2: SNHLY and FYNNEI. The CDR3 protein is CASKRGGNYEQYV. In nucleotides, the CDR3 is TGTGCCAGCAAACGCGGGGGTAACTACGAGCAGTACGTC.

V usage is TRBV10-3 and J usage is TRBJ1-3; TRBD1 matches at 8 bases. CDR1 and CDR2 from the germline V gene are ENHRY and SYGVKD. CDR3 size: 13 residues. The trim removed 7 bases at V and 7 bases at J, leaving 6 bases unmatched. The DNA of the CDR3 is TGTGCCATCACTTCGGACAGGGACAACACCATATATTTT. Encoded protein: CAITSDRDNTIYF.

There are many counts of this clonotype. The chain carries TRBV29-1 and TRBJ2-7, with 8 bases fitting TRBD2. The CDR3 contains 15 residues. V was clipped by 6 bases and J by 2 bases; unmatched bases: 12. Per the germline V gene, CDR1 is SQVTM and CDR2 is ANQGSEA. The CDR3 region is CSVQKGSGRAYEQYF. The CDR3 region has the DNA TGCAGCGTCCAAAAAGGGAGCGGGAGAGCCTACGAGCAGTACTTC.

This clonotype has a handful of counts. This chain joins TRBV5-5 and TRBJ2-1; D gene ambiguous. The V end lost 0 bases, the J end lost 7 bases, and 8 bases lay between the germline ends. CDR1 is SGHKS, CDR2 YYEKEE, per germline (reference sequence). The CDR3 has 13 residues. CDR3 nucleotides: TGTGCCAGCAGCTTGGCCCCTAATAATGAGCAGTTCTTC. It codes for CASSLAPNNEQFF.

This chain links TRBV5-6 with TRBJ2-3; 7 nucleotides agree with TRBD1. Germline-derived CDR1 and CDR2 are SGHDT and YYEEEE. The CDR3 totals 15 residues. Unmatched junction bases numbered 6, after V lost 5 bases and J lost 0 bases. The CDR3 DNA sequence: TGTGCCAGCAGAGACAGGGTTTGGAGCACAGATACGCAGTATTTT. Encoded protein: CASRDRVWSTDTQYF.

This clonotype was seen repeatedly, ten times or more. The chain uses TRBV4-2 and TRBJ2-7; 10 nucleotides agree with TRBD2. Trimming at V came to 0 bases and at J to 5 bases, leaving 7 bases not matched to a gene. The CDR3 extends over 16 amino acids. Per germline, CDR1 LGHNA and CDR2 YNFKEQ. For the CDR3, the DNA is TGTGCCAGCAGCCAAGAGCTAGCGGGAGACCCCAACGAGCAGTACGTC. Translated: CASSQELAGDPNEQYV.